The entry below gives a single T cell receptor (beta chain) sequence along with its context. Its antigen is unidentified. Amplifying from RNA transcripts, the study obtained TCR beta CDR3 regions. Second-round multiplex PCR followed a first-round RT-PCR using HTBI primers. TCRdb reanalysed the multiplex PCR reads using MiXCR and keeps one entry per CDR3 protein. The sample lists about 620,000 distinct CDR3 sequences, around a fifth seen once, with about 6.6% in the top ten. This sample was included in a study of Graves' ophthalmopathy and Graves' hyperthyroidism. Overall study findings and caveats: Using 13 signatures, a model distinguished ophthalmopathy from stable hyperthyroidism, reaching about 87% sensitivity and around 81% specificity.

Establishment of the diagnosis relied upon clinical symptoms, serum thyroxine, TRAb, thyroid ultrasound and orbital computed tomography. The ends were cut back, 7 bases at V and 4 bases at J, with 16 bases in the middle. Germline CDR1 reads MDHEN; CDR2 reads SYDVKM. The length of the CDR3 is 14 residues. This chain joins TRBV28 and TRBJ1-2; TRBD1 might be the D (6 bases). This receptor was identified in a woman aged 18-29 years with stable Graves' hyperthyroidism. Some clones in this sample may be carry-over from other donors' samples. Sequenced material: peripheral blood. The CDR3 DNA reads as TGTGCCAGCAAATACAGGGACTCGGGCTATGGCTACACCTTC. Translating it yields CASKYRDSGYGYTF.